This T cell receptor (beta chain) came from a study of blood T cell repertoires in COVID-19. Original processing methods: Amplifying reference gene primers gave estimates of nucleated cell counts. The data were produced by immunoSEQ multiplex PCR, yet TCRdb's version contains in-frame clones alone and is incomplete. That table is the source of V, J and clone size, and D and trimming were worked out from the DNA. This table holds 150,000 to 160,000 clones, approximately 82% found once. The V gene end was trimmed by 4 bases and the J gene end by 5 bases; junction bases not matched to a gene: 13. The CDR3 is 16 residues long. From germline, CDR1 is SGHRS and CDR2 YFSETQ.

Sequenced material: peripheral blood. The clonotype comes from a woman between 45 and 65 years old with acute or convalescent COVID-19. The J gene is TRBJ2-5, the V gene TRBV5-1; 8 nucleotides align to TRBD1. CDR3 coding DNA: TGCGCCAGCAGCCCCTTGGGCCAGGGGGCAGAGGAGACCCAGTACTTC. Its protein is CASSPLGQGAEETQYF.